Listed below are T cell receptor beta chains from one sample, sequenced in a study of T cells in Graves' hyperthyroidism and ophthalmopathy. Each CDR3 protein is one row after TCRdb ran MiXCR on the multiplex PCR reads. The sample lists hundreds of thousands of distinct CDR3 sequences; roughly 40% were seen once. Input material: blood. Source of these receptors: a man aged 18 to 30 with Graves' hyperthyroidism. Each CDR3 is given with its conserved first and last residue. The D gene is left open where the match is weak. The size field is filled for only some rows; it gives once, few, many or a size class.

D gene,V gene,J gene,clone size,CDR3 protein,CDR3 DNA
TRBD2,TRBV6-1,TRBJ2-7,.,CASSDAAGGAYEQYF,TGTGCCAGCAGTGACGCAGCGGGGGGGGCCTACGAGCAGTACTTC
.,TRBV7-6,TRBJ2-7,few,CASSLVGGTKTYEQYF,TGTGCCAGCAGCTTAGTAGGCGGTACGAAAACCTACGAGCAGTACTTC
TRBD1,TRBV2,TRBJ1-4,.,CASTWAGGRTQLFF,TGTGCCAGCACCTGGGCAGGGGGACGGACCCAACTGTTTTTT
.,TRBV11-2,TRBJ2-7,many,CASSPDFSYEQYF,TGTGCCAGCAGCCCGGACTTCTCCTACGAGCAGTACTTC
TRBD1,TRBV6-2/TRBV6-3,TRBJ1-2,.,CASRQGVTNYGYTF,TGTGCCAGCCGTCAGGGGGTGACAAACTATGGCTACACCTTC
.,TRBV15,TRBJ1-4,many,CATSDPGGVVFF,TGTGCCACCAGCGACCCGGGCGGGGTGGTGTTTTTT
.,TRBV7-9,TRBJ2-5,many,CASSFAGGEETQYF,TGTGCCAGCAGCTTCGCGGGCGGAGAAGAGACCCAGTACTTC
TRBD1,TRBV19,TRBJ1-6,many,CASSTNQDRGNSPLHF,TGTGCCAGTAGTACGAATCAGGACAGGGGGAACTCACCCCTCCACTTT
.,TRBV2,TRBJ1-6,.,CASSREGGNSPLHF,TGTGCCAGCAGCAGGGAAGGTGGTAATTCACCCCTCCACTTT
.,TRBV7-9,TRBJ1-5,few,CASSLGFRGSNQPQHF,TGTGCCAGCAGCTTAGGCTTCAGGGGCAGCAATCAGCCCCAGCATTTT
TRBD2,TRBV7-3,TRBJ2-2,.,CASSAGLAGGPYTGELFF,TGTGCCAGCAGCGCGGGACTAGCGGGTGGGCCCTACACCGGGGAGCTGTTTTTT
TRBD1,TRBV5-5,TRBJ1-4,.,CASSLAWDRGRRDEKLFF,TGTGCCAGCAGCTTGGCTTGGGACAGGGGGCGTCGTGATGAAAAACTGTTTTTT
.,TRBV6-5,TRBJ1-1,.,CASSYSGNPEAFF,TGTGCCAGCAGTTACTCTGGAAACCCTGAAGCTTTCTTT
TRBD1,TRBV10-2,TRBJ1-4,.,CASSAGDREANEKLFF,TGCGCCAGCAGTGCCGGAGACAGGGAGGCTAATGAAAAACTGTTTTTT
TRBD1,TRBV7-9,TRBJ2-5,.,CASRHGQASETQYF,TGTGCCAGCAGACACGGACAGGCGTCAGAGACCCAGTACTTC